Following are 24 T cell receptor beta chains from one sample sequenced in a study of blood T cell repertoires in COVID-19. The method was immunoSEQ multiplex PCR; TCRdb's version includes in-frame clones alone and lacks a portion of them. The repertoire consists of about 120,000 clones, with approximately 87% occurring once and the leading ten covering about 2%. The material sequenced was peripheral blood. The origin of the receptors is a woman aged 45-65 years with acute or convalescent COVID-19.

This clone was seen only once. The gene calls are TRBV11-2 and TRBJ1-4; a possible D gene is TRBD1 (6 bases). CDR3 length equals 12 residues. Germline-derived CDR1 and CDR2 are SGHAT and FQNNGV. The V end was cut by 5 bases, the J end by 7 bases, with 8 bases between. The CDR3 sequence: CASSRQVEKLFF. The DNA of the CDR3 is TGTGCCAGCAGCCGACAGGTTGAAAAACTGTTTTTT.

The chain carries TRBV6-5 and TRBJ2-5; unclear D gene. Germline values: CDR1 MNHEY, CDR2 SVGAGI. This CDR3 contains 15 residues. V lost 2 bases, J lost 0 bases, and 10 bases lay in between. The CDR3 DNA follows: TGTGCCAGCAGTTACGGGTACGAGGACCAAGAGACCCAGTACTTC. Translation: CASSYGYEDQETQYF.

V usage is TRBV6-1 and J usage is TRBJ1-2, with TRBD1 matching over 7 bases. Germline CDR1 and CDR2: MNHNS and SASEGT. The CDR3 is 15 amino acids. V was pared by 0 bases and J by 4 bases, with 5 bases of the junction left unmatched. The CDR3 region is CASSEADRQGYGYTF. In DNA, the CDR3 is TGTGCCAGCAGTGAAGCGGATCGACAGGGCTATGGCTACACCTTC.

This chain joins TRBV18 and TRBJ1-1; D call uncertain. The germline gives CDR1 KGHSH, CDR2 LQKENI. The CDR3 contains 14 residues. Between the trimmed V and J ends, which lost 3 bases and 0 bases, there was a span of 8 bases. DNA for the CDR3: TGTGCCAGCTCACCCGCAGGAATGAACACTGAAGCTTTCTTT. Protein sequence: CASSPAGMNTEAFF. Drawing the rest from reference TRBV18 and TRBJ1-1, the complete variable domain is NAGVMQNPRHLVRRRGQEARLRCSPMKGHSHVYWYRQLPEEGLKFMVYLQKENIIDESGMPKERFSAEFPKEGPSILRIQQVVRGDSAAYFCASSPAGMNTEAFFGQGTRLTVV.

The chain uses TRBV7-7 and TRBJ2-5; TRBD2 matches at 12 bases. Germline assignment: CDR1 SSHAT and CDR2 FNYEAQ (reference sequence). The length of the CDR3 is 16 residues. The V segment lost 1 base and the J segment 5 bases; nucleotides outside the gene matches: 5. The CDR3 DNA reads TGTGCCAGCAGCTTAGGATCCGGGACTAGCGGGGAGACCCAGTACTTC. Translation gives CASSLGSGTSGETQYF.

The chain links TRBV28 to TRBJ1-2; 7 nucleotides align to TRBD1. V shed 4 bases, J shed 3 bases, and the junction held 5 bases outside the gene matches. Germline-derived CDR1 and CDR2 are MDHEN and SYDVKM. This CDR3 spans 14 amino acids. CDR3: CASSYPTGHYGYTF. Here the CDR3 DNA reads TGTGCCAGCAGTTACCCGACAGGGCACTATGGCTACACCTTC.

This clone was detected only a few times. V usage is TRBV4-3 and J usage is TRBJ1-1; 7 positions match TRBD1. This CDR3 spans 14 amino acids. J was trimmed by 4 bases and V by 3 bases; bases with no gene match: 5. Germline V gene lookup returns CDR1 LGHNA and CDR2 YSLEER. The CDR3 DNA follows: TGCGCCAGCAGCCAGACAGGGACCTTCACTGAAGCTTTCTTT. Translation gives CASSQTGTFTEAFF.

The chain links TRBV7-2 to TRBJ1-2; 7 bases fit TRBD1. The trim removed 3 bases at V and 1 base at J, leaving 8 bases unmatched. The CDR3 contains 16 residues. The germline gives CDR1 SGHTA, CDR2 FQGNSA. CDR3 sequence: CASSFFETGINYGYTF. The CDR3 nucleotides read TGTGCCAGCAGCTTCTTTGAGACAGGGATTAACTATGGCTACACCTTC.

The CDR3 spells CASSIEAPGNEQFF. In DNA form, the CDR3 reads TGTGCCAGTAGTATAGAGGCCCCGGGGAATGAGCAGTTCTTC. The chain combines TRBV19 with TRBJ2-1; tentative D call: TRBD2 (5 bases). Trimming stripped 0 bases from V and 7 bases from J, with 10 bases between. This CDR3 has 14 amino acids. Germline lookup yields CDR1 LNHDA and CDR2 SQIVND (reference sequence).

The CDR3 sequence is CAPTYGYTF. The CDR3 bases are TGTGCCCCTACGTATGGCTACACCTTC. This chain connects TRBV3-1 (or the pseudogene TRBV3-2) to TRBJ1-2; D remains ambiguous. The ends were cut back, 11 bases at V and 5 bases at J, with 6 bases in the middle. The CDR3 is 9 residues long. Germline V gene sequence: CDR1 LGHDT, CDR2 YNNKEL (reference sequence).

The table lists this clone with a count of one. This sequence joins TRBV27 and TRBJ1-6; 7 bases align to TRBD1. CDR3 length equals 16 residues. V shed 5 bases, J shed 1 base, and the junction held 5 bases outside the gene matches. Per the germline V gene, CDR1 is MNHEY and CDR2 is SMNVEV (reference sequence). The DNA of the CDR3 is TGTGCCAGCAGTCCCCACAGGGGATCCTATAATTCACCCCTCCACTTT. Encoded protein: CASSPHRGSYNSPLHF.

The CDR3 bases are TGTGCCAGCAGCAGGGACAGAAAAAACATTCAGTACTTC. This sequence encodes CASSRDRKNIQYF. The chain joins TRBV6-5 to TRBJ2-4; 7 bases are shared with TRBD1. This CDR3 has 13 residues. Germline loops: CDR1 MNHEY, CDR2 SVGAGI. The V and J ends lost 6 bases and 4 bases, in that order; junction bases with no gene match: 3.

The genes are TRBV24-1 and TRBJ2-1; 9 bases line up with TRBD1. Germline CDR1 and CDR2: KGHDR and SFDVKD. This CDR3 comprises 17 residues. The ends lost 0 bases at V and 6 bases at J; junction bases unmatched: 8. CDR3 sequence: CATSDLQLGQGFNEQFF. The CDR3 nucleotides read TGTGCCACCAGTGATTTGCAGCTTGGACAGGGGTTCAATGAGCAGTTCTTC.

This clone has just one count. The genes are TRBV11-3 and TRBJ2-4; D may be TRBD2 (5 bases). Germline CDR1 reads SGHNT; CDR2 reads YENEEA. CDR3 length: 15 residues. V was cut by 5 bases and J by 0 bases, with 11 bases left in between. The CDR3 nucleotides are TGTGCCAGCAGCCCAAATCGGGAAGCCAAAAACATTCAGTACTTC. It is translated as CASSPNREAKNIQYF. Combining the CDR3 with reference TRBV11-3 and TRBJ2-4 gives the whole variable domain EAGVVQSPRYKIIEKKQPVAFWCNPISGHNTLYWYLQNLGQGPELLIRYENEEAVDDSQLPKDRFSAERLKGVDSTLKIQPAELGDSAVYLCASSPNREAKNIQYFGAGTRLSVL.

This clone was seen only once. This chain links TRBV7-9 with TRBJ2-3; no definite D call. The CDR3 is made up of 12 amino acids. The V end lost 3 bases, the J end lost 2 bases, and 3 bases lay between the germline ends. Germline V gene data show CDR1 as SEHNR and CDR2 as FQNEAQ (reference sequence). CDR3 in DNA: TGTGCCAGCAGCTTGTACACAGATACGCAGTATTTT. This encodes CASSLYTDTQYF.

The genes are TRBV30 and TRBJ1-1; TRBD1 is a possible D gene (5 bases). The CDR3 spans 13 residues. V was cut by 5 bases and J by 3 bases, with 13 bases left in between. The germline V gene encodes CDR1 GTSNPN and CDR2 SVGIG (reference sequence). CDR3 nucleotide sequence: TGTGCCTGGGCAGGATCGGGGGACACTGAAGCTTTCTTT. It translates to CAWAGSGDTEAFF.

The V gene is TRBV7-2, the J gene TRBJ2-1; TRBD2 aligns across 9 bases. Germline lookup yields CDR1 SGHTA and CDR2 FQGNSA. The V and J ends lost 3 bases and 4 bases, in that order; junction bases with no gene match: 10. The CDR3 totals 17 residues. The CDR3 spells CASSLEIGLAFYNEQFF. CDR3 bases: TGTGCCAGCAGCTTGGAAATCGGACTAGCGTTTTACAATGAGCAGTTCTTC.

This clone appeared a few times. J is TRBJ1-6 and V is TRBV7-9, with D perhaps TRBD1 (6 bases). CDR1 and CDR2 from the germline V gene are SEHNR and FQNEAQ (reference sequence). With 10 bases removed from V and 7 bases from J, the gap between germline ends came to 14 bases. The length of the CDR3 is 13 residues. In DNA, the CDR3 is TGTGCCACCCAAGGCGGGGGCAATTCACCCCTCCACTTT. Translation gives CATQGGGNSPLHF.

The V and J genes are TRBV6-5 and TRBJ1-5; 8 bases fit TRBD1. After removal of 6 bases from V and 2 bases from J, the junction contained 6 bases not matched to a gene. CDR1 is MNHEY and CDR2 is SVGAGI in the germline V gene. The CDR3 totals 15 residues. This CDR3 reads CASSPAGGGNQPQHF. CDR3 sequence (DNA): TGTGCCAGCAGCCCGGCAGGGGGCGGCAATCAGCCCCAGCATTTT.

A few counts support this clone. This rearrangement joins TRBV25-1 to TRBJ2-1; TRBD2 aligns across 9 bases. CDR1 and CDR2 from the germline V gene are MGHDK and SYGVNS. CDR3 length equals 16 residues. With V trimmed by 3 bases and J by 13 bases, 16 bases remained unmatched. CDR3 coding DNA: TGTGCCAGCAGTGAGGGGCCTTTCGCGGGGGGGCAGTCCCAGTTCTTC. It translates to CASSEGPFAGGQSQFF.

The chain is built from TRBV19 and TRBJ1-4; 8 bases are a match to TRBD1. The germline CDR1 and CDR2 sequences are LNHDA and SQIVND (reference sequence). After removal of 5 bases from V and 0 bases from J, the junction contained 2 bases not matched to a gene. The CDR3 spans 15 residues. The CDR3 is CASSLRGPTNEKLFF. In DNA, the CDR3 is TGTGCCAGTAGTCTCAGGGGGCCAACTAATGAAAAACTGTTTTTT. The variable domain in full, completed from reference TRBV19 and TRBJ1-4, reads DGGITQSPKYLFRKEGQNVTLSCEQNLNHDAMYWYRQDPGQGLRLIYYSQIVNDFQKGDIAEGYSVSREKKESFPLTVTSAQKNPTAFYLCASSLRGPTNEKLFFGSGTQLSVL.

The CDR3: CASSQESNTEAFF. For the CDR3, the DNA is TGCGCCAGCAGCCAAGAGAGCAACACTGAAGCTTTCTTT. The chain has TRBV4-3 and TRBJ1-1; no clear D gene. Germline lookup yields CDR1 LGHNA and CDR2 YSLEER. V shed 0 bases and J shed 2 bases, with 4 bases lying between them. This CDR3 is 13 amino acids long.

The chain has TRBV27 and TRBJ1-1; possibly TRBD1 for D (6 bases). Trimming took off 6 bases at V and 1 base at J, with 15 bases between the two ends. This CDR3 comprises 15 residues. Germline V gives CDR1 MNHEY, CDR2 SMNVEV (reference sequence). The CDR3 DNA follows: TGTGCCAGCAGCCCAATCAGGGGTGAGAACACTGAAGCTTTCTTT. Its translation: CASSPIRGENTEAFF.

This chain joins TRBV7-2 and TRBJ2-7; D is possibly TRBD1 (5 bases). CDR1 is SGHTA, CDR2 FQGNSA, per germline. V was trimmed by 3 bases and J by 3 bases, leaving 12 bases between them. The CDR3 is 14 residues long. As DNA, the CDR3 is TGTGCCAGCAGCTTTCCCCTCGACAGCTACGAGCAGTACTTC. As protein: CASSFPLDSYEQYF.